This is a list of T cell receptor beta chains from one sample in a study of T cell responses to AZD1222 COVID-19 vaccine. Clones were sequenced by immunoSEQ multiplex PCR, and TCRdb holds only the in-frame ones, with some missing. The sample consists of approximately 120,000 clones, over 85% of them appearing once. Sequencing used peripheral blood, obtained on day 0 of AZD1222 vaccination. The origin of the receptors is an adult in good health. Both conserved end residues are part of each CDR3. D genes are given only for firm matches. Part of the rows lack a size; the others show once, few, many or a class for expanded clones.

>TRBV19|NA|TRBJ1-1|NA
TGTGCCACCTCTCATGGCCCTGGGGCTGAAGCTTTCTTT
CATSHGPGAEAFF
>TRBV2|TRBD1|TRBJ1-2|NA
TGTGCCAGAGGGATCCGTGGGACAGGAGACAACTATGGCTACACCTTC
CARGIRGTGDNYGYTF
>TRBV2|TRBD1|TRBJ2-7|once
TGTGCCAGCAGTGAAGAAGGGGGCAGGGACGAGCAGTACTTC
CASSEEGGRDEQYF
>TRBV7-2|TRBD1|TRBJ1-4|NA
TGTGCCAGCAGCTTTCGGCCAGGGGGATGGAAACTGTTTTTT
CASSFRPGGWKLFF
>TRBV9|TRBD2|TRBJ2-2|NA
TGTGCCAGCAGCTTGAGCGGGACGTACACCGGGGAGCTGTTTTTT
CASSLSGTYTGELFF
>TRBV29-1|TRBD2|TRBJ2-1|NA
TGCAGCGTTGAAGATAGGAGGACTAGCACCGCGTACAATGAGCAGTTCTTC
CSVEDRRTSTAYNEQFF
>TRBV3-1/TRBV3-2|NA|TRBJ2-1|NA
TGTGCCAGCAGCCAAGGGGGGCTGCAGTTCTTC
CASSQGGLQFF
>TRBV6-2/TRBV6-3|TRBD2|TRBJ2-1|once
TGTGCCAGCAGTTACTCTCCTCCTAGCGGGATCTACAATGAGCAGTTCTTC
CASSYSPPSGIYNEQFF
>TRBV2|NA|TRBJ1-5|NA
TGTGCCAGCAGTGAAGACAGGGCTCAGCCCCAGCATTTT
CASSEDRAQPQHF
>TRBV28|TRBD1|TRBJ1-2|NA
TGTGCCAGCAGCTCAACAGGGGGCTATGGCTACACCTTC
CASSSTGGYGYTF
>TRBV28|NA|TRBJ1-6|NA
TGTGCCAGCAGACTAGGTCCGGAGAGGAATAATTCACCCCTCCACTTT
CASRLGPERNNSPLHF
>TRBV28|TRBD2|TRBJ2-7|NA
TGTGCCAGCAGTTTCAGGACTAGCGGGAGGGGCTCCTACGAGCAGTACTTC
CASSFRTSGRGSYEQYF
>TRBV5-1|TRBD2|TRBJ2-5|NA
TGCGCCAGCAGCTTGGCCCGGGGAGCGGGAGTTTCTGCAAGGGAGACCCAGTACTTC
CASSLARGAGVSARETQYF
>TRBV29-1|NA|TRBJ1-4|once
TGCAGCGTGGTCCGGAACGCGGGAGAAAAACTGTTTTTT
CSVVRNAGEKLFF
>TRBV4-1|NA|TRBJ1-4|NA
TGCGCCAGCAGCCAATTTGACACCCCCATTGAAAAACTGTTTTTT
CASSQFDTPIEKLFF
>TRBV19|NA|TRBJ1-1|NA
TGTGCCAGTAGTACTGGGCGAGGATTGAACACTGAAGCTTTCTTT
CASSTGRGLNTEAFF
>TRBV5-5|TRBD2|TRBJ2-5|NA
TGTGCCAGCAGGGGGGACCGGAGACTAGCTTTTTCAGGGACCCAGTACTTC
CASRGDRRLAFSGTQYF
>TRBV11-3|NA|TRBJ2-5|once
TGTGCCAGCAGCTTAGGGGGTTCCCAAGAGACCCAGTACTTC
CASSLGGSQETQYF
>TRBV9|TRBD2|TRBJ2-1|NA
TGTGCCAGCAGCGTAGGGGCCCGTGGGACTAGCGGGGGCAACCGCTACAATGAGCAGTTCTTC
CASSVGARGTSGGNRYNEQFF
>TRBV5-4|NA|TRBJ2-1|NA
TGTGCCAGCAGCTTGATCAATGAGCAGTTCTTC
CASSLINEQFF
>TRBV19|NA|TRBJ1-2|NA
TGTGCCAGTAGTATAGAGCTCAGGGACGGCTACACCTTC
CASSIELRDGYTF
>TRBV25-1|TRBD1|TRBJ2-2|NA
TGTGCCAGCGCCGGACAGGGGACCGGGGAGCTGTTTTTT
CASAGQGTGELFF
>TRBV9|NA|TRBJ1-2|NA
TGTGCCAGCAGCGTGTCTGGGGGTGACTATGGCTACACCTTC
CASSVSGGDYGYTF
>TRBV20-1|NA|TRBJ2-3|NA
TGCAGTGCTAGAGATACGCAGTATTTT
CSARDTQYF
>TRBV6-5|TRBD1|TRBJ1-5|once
TGTGCCAGCAGCCGTACAGGGGCCAGCAATCAGCCCCAGCATTTT
CASSRTGASNQPQHF
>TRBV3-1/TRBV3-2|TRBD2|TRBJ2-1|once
TGTGCCAGCCGCCAAGACGGGGGGGCGGGATCATTCTTC
CASRQDGGAGSFF
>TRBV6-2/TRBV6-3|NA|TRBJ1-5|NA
TGTGCCAGCAGCACCAGGGTGGTGAGCAATCAGCCCCAGCATTTT
CASSTRVVSNQPQHF
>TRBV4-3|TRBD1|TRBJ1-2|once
TGCGCCAGCAGCCAAGGTCTACAGGGGGAATGTACCTTC
CASSQGLQGECTF
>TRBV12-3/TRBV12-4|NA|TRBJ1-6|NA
TGTGCCAGCAGTCCGGGGGAGTACCTCCACTTT
CASSPGEYLHF
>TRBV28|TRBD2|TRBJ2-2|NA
TGTGCCAGCAGTTTGGGACTAGTAAACACCGGGGAGCTGTTTTTT
CASSLGLVNTGELFF
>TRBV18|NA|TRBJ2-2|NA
TGTGCCAGCTCACTTTCGACTCGCGCGAACACCGGGGAGCTGTTTTTT
CASSLSTRANTGELFF
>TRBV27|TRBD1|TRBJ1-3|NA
TGTGCCAGCAGTTTGTATTTCGGACAGGGGTTCTCTGGAAACACCATATATTTT
CASSLYFGQGFSGNTIYF
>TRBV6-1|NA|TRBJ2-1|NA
TGTGCCAGCAGTGACCCAGGGAACAATGAGCAGTTCTTC
CASSDPGNNEQFF
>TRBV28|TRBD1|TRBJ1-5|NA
TGTGCCAGCACCACGGATACAGGGGGGCGTCAGCCCCAGCATTTT
CASTTDTGGRQPQHF
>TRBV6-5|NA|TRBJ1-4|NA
TGTGCCAGCCGGGGAGAAAAACTGTTTTTT
CASRGEKLFF
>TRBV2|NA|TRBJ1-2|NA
TGTGCCACTCGGTTTGACAGCCTCTATGGCTACACCTTC
CATRFDSLYGYTF
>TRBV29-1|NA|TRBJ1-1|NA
TGCAGCGTTGGCAGTGGGAACACTGAAGCTTTCTTT
CSVGSGNTEAFF
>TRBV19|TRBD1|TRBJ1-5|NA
TGTGCCAGTAGTACAACAGGGGGCCCGGGAGTGTCCCAGCATTTT
CASSTTGGPGVSQHF
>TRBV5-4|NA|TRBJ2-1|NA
TGTGCCAGCAGCTTGGGAGACCCGATCCTGGCTGGTGAGCAGTTCTTC
CASSLGDPILAGEQFF
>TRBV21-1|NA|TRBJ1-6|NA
TGTGCCAGCAGCAGCGAATGGCAGGGAAAGTTCCCCTATAATTCACCCCTCCACTTT
CASSSEWQGKFPYNSPLHF
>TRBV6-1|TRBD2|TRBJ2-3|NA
TGTGCCAGCAGTGAAGCGCTAGCGGCTAACACAGATACGCAGTATTTT
CASSEALAANTDTQYF
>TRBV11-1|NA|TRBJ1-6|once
TGTGCCAGCAGCTTAAACGCAGGGGATAATTCACCCCTCCACTTT
CASSLNAGDNSPLHF
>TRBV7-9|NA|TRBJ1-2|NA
TGTGCCAGCAGCTTAGCGCTGGCAGACTATGGCTACACCTTC
CASSLALADYGYTF
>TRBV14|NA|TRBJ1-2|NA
TGTGCCAGCAGCCAAGATAGAGTCGGTGGCTACACCTTC
CASSQDRVGGYTF
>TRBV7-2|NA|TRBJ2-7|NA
TGTGCCAGCAGCTCGGGGGCCGGGACACTAACCTACGAGCAGTACTTC
CASSSGAGTLTYEQYF
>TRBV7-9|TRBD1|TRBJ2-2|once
TGTGCCAGCAATATAGGGACAGTCAACACCGGGGAGCTGTTTTTT
CASNIGTVNTGELFF
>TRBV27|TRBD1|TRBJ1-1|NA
TGTGCCAGCAGTCCCTTTCAGGGGGCTGAAGCTTTCTTT
CASSPFQGAEAFF
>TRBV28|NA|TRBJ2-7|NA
TGTGCCAGCAGGGACGGCCCTCCCTACGAGCAGTACTTC
CASRDGPPYEQYF
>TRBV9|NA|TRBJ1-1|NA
TGTGCCAGCAGCCAGAGGGGGGCCCCCAGGGGCACTGAAGCTTTCTTT
CASSQRGAPRGTEAFF
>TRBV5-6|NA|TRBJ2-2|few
TGTGCCAGCAGCTCTGACCTAAGACTAGGGAGCGGGGAGCTGTTTTTT
CASSSDLRLGSGELFF